This T cell receptor beta chain was sequenced during a study of shared clonotypes between healthy human individuals. Trimming removed 1 base at V and 5 bases at J, with 9 bases between. Germline CDR1 is SGHVS and CDR2 is FQNEAQ. This CDR3 is built from 14 residues. Assay: immunoSEQ multiplex PCR; the TCRdb copy retains only in-frame clones and omits some. The sample gives a few hundred thousand clones, about 80% of which show up once; 12% is in the top ten. Genomic DNA of unsorted samples came from roughly 90 million PBMCs. Material for sequencing was PBMCs. The chain has TRBV7-8 and TRBJ2-1; D ambiguous. This TCR was sampled from a woman aged 40 to 50 in good health. Some clones in this sample may be carry-over from other donors' samples. The CDR3 is CASSLELTHNEQFF. CDR3 DNA: TGTGCCAGCAGCTTAGAGTTAACCCACAATGAGCAGTTCTTC.